This TCR beta chain was observed in a study of PD-L1 blockade in urothelial cancer. Study-wide context: At some point between 2012 and 2014 therapy began: atezolizumab 1,200 mg intravenously every 3 weeks. Analyses were performed on blood at 3 weeks after treatment start (the second dose) and at 6 weeks. Per blood sample, T cells had a median of around 150,000.

Time point defined: peripheral blood 6 weeks after treatment start. Locally advanced or metastatic urothelial carcinoma affected the patients. Produced via immunoSEQ multiplex PCR; TCRdb's table is partial and in-frame only. Of 72,000 or so clones in the sample, almost 90% were seen once. Between the trimmed V and J ends, which lost 4 bases and 0 bases, there was a span of 6 bases. CDR3 length: 14 residues. Per germline, CDR1 WSHSY and CDR2 SAAADI. This chain connects TRBV10-2 to TRBJ2-2, with D unclear. The material sequenced was PBMCs, taken around atezolizumab (anti-PD-L1) treatment. This TCR was sampled from a man aged 55-75 years with urothelial cancer. CDR3 sequence (DNA): TGCGCCAGCAGTGGGGCAGCGAACACCGGGGAGCTGTTTTTT. Encoded protein: CASSGAANTGELFF.